This section outlines one T cell receptor (beta chain) sequence together with its context. Participants, about 18 to 90 years old, spanned approximately 25 US areas. These data belong to a study of blood T cell repertoires in COVID-19. Study-level information: The United States, Italy and Spain provided the acute and convalescent COVID-19 samples. From T cells, B-cell-depleted T cells, or PBMCs came the material, which was cDNA or gDNA.

Here immunoSEQ multiplex PCR was the method, and the copy in TCRdb shows in-frame clones only, minus some. Here the sample spans fewer than 200,000 clones, more than 80% being singletons. The sequencing input was PBMCs or T cells enriched from blood (not recorded which). The clonotype originates from a man aged 45-60 years who had recovered from COVID-19.

The CDR3: CAWSVGRGNSPLHF. The DNA for the CDR3 is TGTGCCTGGAGTGTTGGCAGGGGGAACTCACCCCTCCACTTT. The J gene is TRBJ1-6, the V gene TRBV30; 7 bases agree with TRBD1. The CDR3 extends over 14 amino acids. Trimming removed 0 bases from V and 10 bases from J; junction bases left unmatched: 6. Germline V gene data show CDR1 as GTSNPN and CDR2 as SVGIG (reference sequence). The full variable domain, rest sourced from reference TRBV30 and TRBJ1-6, is SQTIHQWPATLVQPVGSPLSLECTVEGTSNPNLYWYRQAAGRGLQLLFYSVGIGQISSEVPQNLSASRPQDRQFILSSKKLLLSDSGFYLCAWSVGRGNSPLHFGNGTRLTVT.